This TCR beta chain was sequenced in a study of PD-L1 blockade in urothelial cancer. Study context: Male sex and bladder-origin urothelial cancer were recorded for about nine tenths of the roughly 29 patients. Prior regimens of chemotherapy numbered 0 to 3 per patient. T cell content in blood samples showed a median of around 150,000.

Assay: immunoSEQ multiplex PCR; the TCRdb copy retains only in-frame clones and omits some. The data hold roughly 130,000 clones, with roughly 80% observed a single time. Between the trimmed V and J ends, which lost 2 bases and 9 bases, there was a span of 11 bases. This CDR3 has 14 amino acids. CDR1 and CDR2 (germline): MNHNS, SASEGT. Time point reported: pretreatment peripheral blood. Locally advanced or metastatic urothelial carcinoma affected all patients. This specimen consisted of PBMCs, obtained around atezolizumab (anti-PD-L1) treatment. This clonotype was obtained from a man aged 50 or older with urothelial cancer. The chain carries TRBV6-1 and TRBJ1-6, with D perhaps matching TRBD1 (5 bases). In DNA, the CDR3 is TGTGCCAGCAGTGAACTAGGGGCTAGTTCACCCCTCCACTTT. Translated: CASSELGASSPLHF.